The following is a TCR beta chain sequence with its context. As yet, its antigen is unknown. These data belong to a study of T cell responses to AZD1222 COVID-19 vaccine. From germline, CDR1 is LNHDA and CDR2 SQIVND (reference sequence). The CDR3 consists of 15 residues. V dropped 4 bases and J dropped 0 bases, with 13 bases sitting between them. General study points: Compared with day 0, the breadth and depth of the Spike-specific TCR repertoire rose significantly after two doses of AZD1222.

Clones were read by immunoSEQ multiplex PCR, and TCRdb kept only the in-frame ones, dropping some. This table has about 180,000 clones, about 85% appearing once. This chain uses TRBV19 with TRBJ2-7; tentative D call: TRBD2 (6 bases). The TCR originated in an adult in good health. The specimen comprised peripheral blood, sampled on day 0 of AZD1222 vaccination. The CDR3 coding sequence is TGTGCCAGTAGTAGCGAAGGCGGGATCTCCTACGAGCAGTACTTC. Encoded protein: CASSSEGGISYEQYF.